The sequence of this T cell receptor (beta chain) was determined in a study of T cell responses to AZD1222 COVID-19 vaccine. For the study at large: Samples with a second dose at about 4 or about 12 weeks were pooled together.

The study, taken as a whole, reports: Vaccine-associated CD4 TCRs spanned spike, dominant at 160-218 and 743-854.

This CDR3 comprises 17 residues. Germline lookup yields CDR1 SGHDN and CDR2 FVKESK. V was clipped by 4 bases and J by 3 bases; unmatched bases: 11. Concerning this clone itself: Its antigen remains unidentified.

This table comes from immunoSEQ multiplex PCR, and its TCRdb copy is limited to in-frame clones, with some not included. The data contain approximately 130,000 clones, about 93% of them singletons. The specimen comprised peripheral blood, sampled on day 0 of AZD1222 vaccination. The chain links TRBV14 to TRBJ2-5, with TRBD1 identical over 10 bases. The receptor comes from an adult in good health. The CDR3 loop reads CASSLRPGQGEKETQYF. As DNA, the CDR3 is TGTGCCAGCAGCCTACGGCCCGGACAGGGGGAAAAAGAGACCCAGTACTTC. Based on the CDR3 plus reference TRBV14 and TRBJ2-5, the full variable domain is EAGVTQFPSHSVIEKGQTVTLRCDPISGHDNLYWYRRVMGKEIKFLLHFVKESKQDESGMPNNRFLAERTGGTYSTLKVQPAELEDSGVYFCASSLRPGQGEKETQYFGPGTRLLVL.